The T cell receptor (beta chain) described here comes from a study of blood T cells in healthy people across ages. This CDR3 is 15 amino acids long. Germline CDR1 MNHEY, CDR2 SVGAGI. The V end was cut by 5 bases, the J end by 7 bases, with 21 bases between. This clonotype has only one observation. Its antigen is undetermined. The second PCR ran about 6 to 12 cycles with a sample-barcoded 5' primer and J-beta primers. A single record per CDR3 protein comes from TCRdb applying MiXCR to the 5' RACE reads. The data show hundreds of thousands of distinct CDR3 sequences, approximately 60% seen once. Findings and limits, study-wide: When set beside aged donors, long-lived donors presented more naive CD4+ cells and higher diversity.

This chain connects TRBV6-5 to TRBJ2-7; D is tentatively TRBD1 or TRBD2 (5 bases each). Sequencing input: blood. The TCR sequence derives from a man between 35 and 55 years old in good health. The CDR3, as DNA: TGTGCCAGCAGTGTCGGGACGGATCCCTACAATGAGCAGTACTTC. It translates to CASSVGTDPYNEQYF.